A single sample gave rise to the 12 T cell receptor beta chains below, sequenced in a study of blood T cell repertoires in COVID-19. TCRdb keeps only in-frame clones here, not all; method: immunoSEQ multiplex PCR. The repertoire holds around 300,000 clones, around 89% seen once, with 3.7% in the top ten. The sequenced sample consisted of peripheral blood. All receptors come from a woman aged 35 to 49 with acute or convalescent COVID-19.

CDR3 residues: CASSHPGTGGVEETQYF. The CDR3 DNA is TGTGCCAGCAGCCACCCCGGGACAGGGGGCGTAGAAGAGACCCAGTACTTC. V gene TRBV14 combines with J gene TRBJ2-5, with 12 bases fitting TRBD1. The CDR3 totals 17 residues. In germline, CDR1 is SGHDN, CDR2 FVKESK. V shed 3 bases, J shed 3 bases, and the junction held 8 bases outside the gene matches.

CDR3 bases: TGTGCCAGCAGGGGCTCCGGGACTACCCAGTACTTC. Translating gives CASRGSGTTQYF. The rearrangement uses TRBV6-5 and TRBJ2-5; TRBD2 might be the D (6 bases). Germline values: CDR1 MNHEY, CDR2 SVGAGI. The length of the CDR3 is 12 residues. V shed 6 bases and J shed 8 bases, with 13 bases lying between them.

V gene TRBV19 combines with J gene TRBJ1-1, with 11 bases aligning to TRBD1. The CDR3 is made up of 17 amino acids. Germline V CDR1 and CDR2: LNHDA, SQIVND (reference sequence). The J segment lost 4 bases and the V segment lost 6 bases, leaving 13 bases of the junction unmatched. The CDR3 loop reads CASSWGQGDAWGTEAFF. CDR3 bases: TGTGCCAGTAGCTGGGGACAGGGGGACGCCTGGGGCACTGAAGCTTTCTTT.

This chain uses TRBV15 with TRBJ2-5; TRBD2 might be the D (5 bases). This CDR3 is 14 amino acids long. CDR1 is LNHNV, CDR2 YYDKDF, per germline (reference sequence). Trimming cost V 11 bases and J 1 base, with 17 bases left between them. The CDR3 DNA reads TGTGCCTACGGAGCGGAGGCCGCCCAAGAGACCCAGTACTTC. It specifies CAYGAEAAQETQYF.

V is TRBV11-3 and J is TRBJ2-3, with TRBD1 identical over 9 bases. With V trimmed by 4 bases and J by 3 bases, 5 bases remained unmatched. The CDR3 extends over 15 amino acids. Germline CDR1 reads SGHNT; CDR2 reads YENEEA. The CDR3 loop is CASSSQGAMTDTQYF. The CDR3 nucleotides are TGTGCCAGCAGCTCACAGGGGGCGATGACAGATACGCAGTATTTT.

The chain links TRBV29-1 to TRBJ1-1; the D gene is possibly TRBD1 (5 bases). CDR1 and CDR2 (germline): SQVTM, ANQGSEA. Trimming shortened V by 7 bases and J by 3 bases, and 12 bases separated the two germline ends. The CDR3 length is 12 residues. CDR3 amino acids: CSGDFGDTEAFF. The DNA for the CDR3 is TGCAGCGGGGACTTCGGGGACACTGAAGCTTTCTTT.

V is TRBV12-5 and J is TRBJ1-2; D possibly corresponds to TRBD1 (6 bases). The germline V and J ends were trimmed by 2 bases and 6 bases, with 7 bases remaining between them. CDR1 LGHNT and CDR2 FRNRAP come from the germline V gene. CDR3 length: 12 amino acids. CDR3 amino acids: CASGLQGNGYTF. The DNA of the CDR3 is TGTGCTAGTGGTTTGCAGGGGAATGGCTACACCTTC.

Only a few counts were recorded for this clone. The chain links TRBV6-5 to TRBJ2-2; maybe TRBD2 (7 bases). CDR1 and CDR2 from the germline V gene are MNHEY and SVGAGI. Trimming removed 10 bases from V and 2 bases from J, with 17 bases in between. The CDR3 has 15 residues. The CDR3 loop reads CATDWGGDNTGELFF. The DNA of the CDR3 is TGTGCCACCGATTGGGGGGGCGATAACACCGGGGAGCTGTTTTTT.

The V call is TRBV11-2, the J call TRBJ2-5, with a tentative D call TRBD2 (5 bases). Per germline, CDR1 SGHAT and CDR2 FQNNGV. The ends were cut back, 5 bases at V and 5 bases at J, with 21 bases in the middle. The CDR3 consists of 16 residues. CDR3 DNA sequence: TGTGCCAGCAGCCCCGACGATCACCTCCCGGGGGAGACCCAGTACTTC. Amino acids: CASSPDDHLPGETQYF.

The chain links TRBV5-1 to TRBJ2-3; a possible D gene is TRBD2 (5 bases). V was shortened by 0 bases and J by 2 bases, with 7 bases between the two germline ends. The V gene's germline CDR1 is SGHRS and CDR2 YFSETQ. The CDR3 is 14 amino acids. CDR3 sequence (DNA): TGCGCCAGCAGCTTGGCGGACTTCACAGATACGCAGTATTTT. This translates into CASSLADFTDTQYF.

V is TRBV27 and J is TRBJ2-3, with TRBD2 identical over 8 bases. The junction had 15 bases not matched to a gene; V was cut back by 6 bases and J by 4 bases. The V gene's germline CDR1 is MNHEY and CDR2 SMNVEV (reference sequence). This CDR3 has 17 amino acids. CDR3: CASSLYRTSPSADTQYF. The CDR3 DNA reads as TGTGCCAGCAGCCTCTATAGGACTAGCCCCTCCGCAGATACGCAGTATTTT.

The rearrangement links TRBV9 to TRBJ1-1; a weak D match, TRBD1 (5 bases). With 2 bases removed from V and 3 bases from J, the gap between germline ends came to 14 bases. The CDR3 totals 15 residues. CDR1 SGDLS and CDR2 YYNGEE come from the germline V gene. The CDR3 bases are TGTGCCAGCAGCGTCCCACAGGCAGGTGACACTGAAGCTTTCTTT. It is translated as CASSVPQAGDTEAFF.